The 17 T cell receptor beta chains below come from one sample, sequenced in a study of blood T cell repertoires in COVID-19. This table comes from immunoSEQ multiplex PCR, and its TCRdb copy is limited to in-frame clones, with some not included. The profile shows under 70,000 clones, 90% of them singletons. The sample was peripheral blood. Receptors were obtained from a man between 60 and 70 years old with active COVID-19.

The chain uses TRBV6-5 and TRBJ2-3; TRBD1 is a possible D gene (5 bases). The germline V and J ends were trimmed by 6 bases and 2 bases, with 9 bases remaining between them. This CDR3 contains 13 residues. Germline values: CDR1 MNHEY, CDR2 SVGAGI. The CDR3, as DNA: TGTGCCAGCAGCGACAGCAACACAGATACGCAGTATTTT. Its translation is CASSDSNTDTQYF.

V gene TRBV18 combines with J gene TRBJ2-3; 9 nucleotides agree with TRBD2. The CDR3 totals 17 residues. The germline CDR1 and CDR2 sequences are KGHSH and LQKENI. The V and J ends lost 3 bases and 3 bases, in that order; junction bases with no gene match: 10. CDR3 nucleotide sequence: TGTGCCAGCTCACCCCCACGGGTAGCGGGGGTTACAGATACGCAGTATTTT. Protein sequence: CASSPPRVAGVTDTQYF.

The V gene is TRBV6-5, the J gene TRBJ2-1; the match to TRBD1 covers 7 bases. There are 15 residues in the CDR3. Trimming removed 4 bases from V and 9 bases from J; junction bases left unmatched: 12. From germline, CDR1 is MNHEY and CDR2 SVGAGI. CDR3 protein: CASSSAGTAVGEQFF. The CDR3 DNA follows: TGTGCCAGCAGTTCCGCCGGGACAGCCGTCGGTGAGCAGTTCTTC.

DNA of the CDR3: TGTGCCAGCAGCCAAGGTTATAAGCGGCTGGAATTGTGGAATGAGCAGTTCTTC. Its protein is CASSQGYKRLELWNEQFF. The chain combines TRBV3-1 (or the pseudogene TRBV3-2) with TRBJ2-1; maybe TRBD2 (5 bases). The CDR3 has 18 residues. CDR1 and CDR2 (germline): LGHDT, YNNKEL (reference sequence). V was shortened by 1 base and J by 7 bases, with 23 bases between the two germline ends.

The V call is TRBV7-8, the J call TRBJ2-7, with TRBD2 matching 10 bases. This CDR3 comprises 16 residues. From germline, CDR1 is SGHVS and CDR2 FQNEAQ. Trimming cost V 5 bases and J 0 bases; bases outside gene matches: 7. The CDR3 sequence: CASSGGGLAASYEQYF. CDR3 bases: TGTGCCAGCAGCGGGGGAGGACTAGCGGCCTCCTACGAGCAGTACTTC.

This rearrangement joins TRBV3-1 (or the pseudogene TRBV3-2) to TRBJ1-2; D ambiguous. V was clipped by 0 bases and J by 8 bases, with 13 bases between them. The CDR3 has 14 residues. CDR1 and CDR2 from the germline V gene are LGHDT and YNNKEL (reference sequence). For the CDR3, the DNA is TGTGCCAGCAGCCAAGATCCCCTTATCTACGGCTACACCTTC. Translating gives CASSQDPLIYGYTF.

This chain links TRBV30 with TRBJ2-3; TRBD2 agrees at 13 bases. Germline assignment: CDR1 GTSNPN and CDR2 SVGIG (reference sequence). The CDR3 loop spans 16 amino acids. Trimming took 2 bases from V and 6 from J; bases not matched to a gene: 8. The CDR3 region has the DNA TGTGCCTGGAGTCCTGGACTAGCGGGAGTTGGCGATACGCAGTATTTT. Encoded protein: CAWSPGLAGVGDTQYF.

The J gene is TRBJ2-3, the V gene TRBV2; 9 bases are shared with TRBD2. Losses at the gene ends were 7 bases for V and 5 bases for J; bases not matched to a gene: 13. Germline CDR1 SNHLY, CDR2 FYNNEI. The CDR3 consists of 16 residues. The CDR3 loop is CASTKERRGGIDTQYF. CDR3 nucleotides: TGTGCCAGCACGAAGGAGAGGCGGGGGGGTATAGATACGCAGTATTTT.

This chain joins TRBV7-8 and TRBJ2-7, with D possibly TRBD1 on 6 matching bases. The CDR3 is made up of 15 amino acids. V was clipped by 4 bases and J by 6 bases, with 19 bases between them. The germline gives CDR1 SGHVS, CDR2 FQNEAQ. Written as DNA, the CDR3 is TGTGCCAGCAGCTCGACCGCCGCGGGCAGGGGCGAGCAGTACTTC. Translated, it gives CASSSTAAGRGEQYF.

The CDR3 sequence is CASVNMAGGQYF. In nucleotides, the CDR3 is TGTGCCAGCGTAAACATGGCCGGGGGGCAGTACTTC. V is TRBV28 and J is TRBJ2-7; perhaps TRBD2 as D (6 bases). This CDR3 is built from 12 residues. Trimming removed 8 bases from V and 9 bases from J, with 17 bases in between. CDR1 MDHEN and CDR2 SYDVKM come from the germline V gene.

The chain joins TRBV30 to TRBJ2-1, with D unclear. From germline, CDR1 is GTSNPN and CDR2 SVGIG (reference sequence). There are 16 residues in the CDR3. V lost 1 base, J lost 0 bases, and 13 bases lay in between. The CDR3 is CAWSGFSRGSYNEQFF. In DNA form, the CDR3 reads TGTGCCTGGAGTGGGTTTAGCCGAGGCTCCTACAATGAGCAGTTCTTC.

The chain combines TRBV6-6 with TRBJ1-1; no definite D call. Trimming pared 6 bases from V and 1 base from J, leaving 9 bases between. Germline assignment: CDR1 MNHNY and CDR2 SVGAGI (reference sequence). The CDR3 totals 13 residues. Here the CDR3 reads CASRTRENTEAFF. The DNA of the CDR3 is TGTGCCAGCAGAACGCGGGAGAACACTGAAGCTTTCTTT.

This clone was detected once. The CDR3 protein is CASSLSGLAGGYNEQFF. Written as DNA, the CDR3 is TGTGCCAGCAGCTTAAGTGGACTAGCGGGGGGGTACAATGAGCAGTTCTTC. The rearrangement uses TRBV7-3 and TRBJ2-1, with 15 positions matching TRBD2. Germline-derived CDR1 and CDR2 are SGHTA and FQGTGA. The CDR3 runs 17 residues. Trimming removed 1 base from V and 4 bases from J; junction bases left unmatched: 2.

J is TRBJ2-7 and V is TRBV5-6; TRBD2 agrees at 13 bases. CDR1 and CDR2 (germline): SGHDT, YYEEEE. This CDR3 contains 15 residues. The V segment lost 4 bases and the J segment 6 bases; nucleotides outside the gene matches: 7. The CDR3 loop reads CASSTGLAGDREQYF. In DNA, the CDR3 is TGTGCCAGCAGCACCGGACTAGCGGGAGATCGCGAGCAGTACTTC.

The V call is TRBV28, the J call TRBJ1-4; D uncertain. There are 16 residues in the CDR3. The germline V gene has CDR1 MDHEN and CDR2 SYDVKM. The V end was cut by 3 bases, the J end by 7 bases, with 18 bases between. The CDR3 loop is CASSFSPGVGGEKLFF. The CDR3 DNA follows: TGTGCCAGCAGTTTTAGTCCCGGGGTGGGTGGTGAAAAACTGTTTTTT.

CDR3 region: CASSVGTVAYEQYF. DNA for the CDR3: TGTGCCAGCAGCGTGGGGACAGTGGCCTACGAGCAGTACTTC. V is TRBV9 and J is TRBJ2-7, with 7 positions matching TRBD1. The junction had 4 bases not matched to a gene; V was cut back by 2 bases and J by 2 bases. This CDR3 has 14 amino acids. CDR1 and CDR2 from the germline V gene are SGDLS and YYNGEE.

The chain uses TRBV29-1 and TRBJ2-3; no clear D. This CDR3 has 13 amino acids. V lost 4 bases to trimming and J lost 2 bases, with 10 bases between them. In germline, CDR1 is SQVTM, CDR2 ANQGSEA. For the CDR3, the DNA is TGCAGCGTTGCAATGTCCTACACAGATACGCAGTATTTT. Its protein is CSVAMSYTDTQYF.